This T cell receptor beta chain was sequenced during a study of T cells after yellow fever vaccination (dated by TCRdb to about 2019). Broadly, across the study: The SMART-Seq v4 Ultra Low Input RNA kit was used to prepare libraries from fractions with low cell numbers. To follow T-cell clones before and after both primary and booster YFV17D yellow fever vaccination, bulk TCR alpha and beta repertoires underwent longitudinal sequencing. Two healthy male donors, one aged 18 to 30 and one aged 30 to 40 years, made up the cohort. Bulk PBMC replicates and cell subsets were isolated from blood drawn at multiple timepoints before and after both primary and secondary immunization.

This sample's treatment or condition label indicates: live attenuated yellow fever vaccine strain. PBMCs were isolated from peripheral blood using a standard Ficoll-Paque protocol. Dynabeads CD4 and CD8 positive selection kits were used to isolate the CD4 and CD8 T-cell fractions. RNA was extracted with TriZol from bulk PBMCs, CD4 and CD8 fractions, and dextramer-positive and dextramer-negative fractions. This sample was sequenced with an Illumina NovaSeq 6000. Synthesis of TCR cDNA relied on 5'RACE template switching, a step that introduced a universal primer site along with unique molecular identifiers. Priming for cDNA synthesis came from both the TCR alpha and TCR beta constant segments. Library amplification involved two PCR steps, and the second step added sample barcodes and sequencing adapters. Sequencing of the libraries was done on either Illumina HiSeq 2500 (2x100 bp) or NovaSeq (2x150 bp). Turning to the authors' computational methods: MIGEC handled demultiplexing of reads and collapsing into UMI consensus sequences, while MiXCR performed V(D)J alignment. Vaccine-responding clonotypes were defined with edgeR using replicate PBMC samples, requiring FDR below 0.01 and a log2 fold change above 5 up to day 15. Each bulk clonotype was labeled CD4 or CD8 based on which sequenced repertoire, CD4 or CD8, contained the clonotype at higher abundance. The public reads were reprocessed in TCRdb via fastp at Q25 and MiXCR, keeping in-frame beta chains. Rows are unified per CDR3 protein, each entry keeping the most common DNA and genes. The V and J calls reflect TCRdb's pipeline rather than the authors' work. Within this sample are roughly 99,000 distinct CDR3 sequences, with under 7% of them counted one time only. The ten top clones hold roughly two fifths of the sample.

What the study reported, not specific to this receptor: The secondary T-cell response was weaker than the primary response but faster, peaking on day 5 instead of day 15. After the booster, most clones that had expanded after primary vaccination were detected again (around 96% of CD4 and around 88% of CD8), suggesting broad maintenance of memory. A small fraction of clonotypes showed up in both the CD4 and CD8 compartments, probably as a result of convergent recombination. Because the study included only a couple of donors, the extent to which the findings can be generalized is limited. FACS-sorted repertoires could contain abundant contaminating clonotypes from the bulk population, so computational filtering was required.

This clonotype was counted a single time. Its antigen is unknown. Base-call qualities are not available, and no considerably larger clone is one nucleotide away. One read offers little support. CDR3 length: 13 amino acids, cysteine to phenylalanine. The CDR3 DNA has 39 bases and is translated from base 1. Taken from the germline V gene, the CDR1 and CDR2 loops are MNHEY and SVGAGI. Cut back by 2 bases and 6 bases, the V and J ends lie 8 bases apart. The sequenced sample was CD8+ T cells sorted from PBMCs, obtained 10 days after the yellow fever booster vaccination. The source of this sequence is a man aged 18 to 35 who received the YFV17D yellow fever vaccine. The chain couples TRBV6-5 to TRBJ2-1, with no confident D gene call. The DNA sequence reads TGTGCCAGCAGTTACGGGGTCGGCAATGAGCAGTTCTTC. Protein translation: CASSYGVGNEQFF.